This TCR beta chain was identified in a study of vaccination effects on CD4 cells after COVID-19 (dated by TCRdb to 2022 to 2024). Turning to the overall study: Across the study, the median time from the second dose to post-vaccine sampling was 72 days (range 14 to 241). In both COVID-19 convalescent patients and infection-naive vaccine recipients, the study compared SARS-CoV-2 spike-specific CD4+ TCR repertoires from before mRNA vaccination with those from after it. The full study included some 10 COVID-19 convalescent patients and a few SARS-CoV-2-naive healthy vaccine recipients. Cultures from other donors in the study were sequenced with the Oncomine TCR Beta short-read assay on an Illumina iSeq 100.

A word on this clone: Its antigen is unknown. No much larger clone exists at a distance of one base, and base qualities are not known.

The library was obtained by the immunoSEQ multiplex PCR assay. TCR beta CDR3 sequencing was performed on DNA from the cultured, isolated CD4+ T cells. As for how the authors treated the data: Non-productive TCR sequences were discarded, and reads were trimmed to the CDR3 region, with only CDR3s of 7 or more amino acids retained. The MANAFEST web app was used to pick out antigen-specific clonotypes by comparing their expansion in peptide wells with that in reference cultures. To be called positive, a clone needed expansion at FDR<0.05 compared with the reference and with all other wells, an odds ratio greater than 5, and a frequency greater than 0.1% in two replicate wells. Clonotypes significantly expanded in SARS-CoV-2 spike wells and in at least one common cold coronavirus spike condition were defined as cross-reactive. CDR3 similarity was assessed by Levenshtein distance with the stringdist R package, and unrooted trees were built with ape in R 3.6.1. TCRdb holds this immuneACCESS table with in-frame rearrangements only. Some clones are missing; in checked studies, unresolved V genes explain under half, and the rest has no known cause. V, J and clone size are taken as reported in that table, and D and trimming were inferred from the DNA itself. The sample profile shows tens of thousands of clones; approximately 72% of them were found once. The ten largest clones take up 9.5% to 13% of the sample.

The study at large found these results: The study was limited by a small number of convalescent patients, and early post-infection timepoints were lacking. Clones induced by infection and clones induced by vaccination both contracted markedly at late timepoints after vaccination, which fits with T cell responses waning over time. In healthy vaccine recipients, vaccine-induced clones were almost all SARS-CoV-2 mono-reactive, with only 1 of 255 being cross-reactive with common cold coronaviruses.

In the ViraFEST assay, PBMC were stimulated with viral peptide pools, and antigen-specific CD4+ T cell clonotypes were then identified by expansion using TCR sequencing. After approximately eleven days of culture, CD4+ T cells were isolated with the EasySep CD4+ T cell isolation kit. Each participant received two doses of an mRNA SARS-CoV-2 vaccine, either BNT162b2 or mRNA-1273. Negative nucleocapsid antibody results before and after vaccination confirmed that the healthy vaccine recipients had no prior SARS-CoV-2 infection. Two million PBMC per well were cultured with about 10 ug/ml peptides in IMDM containing roughly 5% human AB serum, around 10 IU/ml IL-2 and gentamicin. Half of the culture medium was replaced with fresh IL-2-containing medium on days 3 and 7. Unless noted otherwise, every peptide stimulation condition was grown in triplicate wells. Using Ficoll-Paque Plus gradient centrifugation, PBMC were separated from whole blood and then either used fresh or cryopreserved at -140C. The overlapping peptide pools covered the spike proteins of SARS-CoV-2 and of the common cold coronaviruses HCoV-NL63, HCoV-OC43 and HCoV-229E. The QIAamp micro DNA kit was used to extract genomic DNA from the cultured CD4+ T cells.

The TCR comes from a human donor who received a COVID-19 vaccine. This specimen consisted of CD4+ T cells from PBMCs cultured with HCoV-NL63 spike peptides, obtained after COVID-19 vaccination. The sample's cell subset or site, from its label and the paper: HCoV-NL63 spike overlapping peptide pool stimulation.

The DNA sequence is given as TGCGCCAGCAGCCAAGCTGGAGGCGGGCGAGGGGCCAACGTCCTGACTTTC. It is translated as CASSQAGGGRGANVLTF. The V and J genes are TRBV4-1 and TRBJ2-6; TRBD2 might be the D gene, on 5 matching bases. Reading the germline V gene gives CDR1 MGHRA and CDR2 YSYEKL. CDR3 length: 17 amino acids, cysteine to phenylalanine. Solely the CDR3 DNA is kept, with 51 bases framed from the first base. Trimming takes 1 base from V and 4 bases from J, and the germline ends sit 14 bases apart.